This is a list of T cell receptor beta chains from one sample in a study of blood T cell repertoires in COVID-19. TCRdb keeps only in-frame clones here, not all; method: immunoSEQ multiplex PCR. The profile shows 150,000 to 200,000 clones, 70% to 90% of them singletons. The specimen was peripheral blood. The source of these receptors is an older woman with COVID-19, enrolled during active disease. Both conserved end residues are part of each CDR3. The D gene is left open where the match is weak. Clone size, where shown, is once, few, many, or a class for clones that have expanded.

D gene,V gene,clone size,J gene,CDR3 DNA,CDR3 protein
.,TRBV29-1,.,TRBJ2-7,TGCAGCGTTGAAGATGGCAAGTCCTACGAGCAGTACTTC,CSVEDGKSYEQYF
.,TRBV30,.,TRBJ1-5,TGTGCCTGGAGTGTAGCCGGAGATCAGCCCCAGCATTTT,CAWSVAGDQPQHF
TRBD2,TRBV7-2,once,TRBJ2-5,TGTGCCAGCAGGGGGGGACTAGCGGGAGTCGGGGAGACCCAGTACTTC,CASRGGLAGVGETQYF
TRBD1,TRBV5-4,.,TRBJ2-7,TGTGCCAGCAGCCCCCCGGGACAGGGGGGCCACGAGCAGTACTTC,CASSPPGQGGHEQYF
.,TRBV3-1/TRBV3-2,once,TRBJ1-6,TGTGCCAGCAGCCAAGTCAGGTATAATTCACCCCTCCACTTT,CASSQVRYNSPLHF
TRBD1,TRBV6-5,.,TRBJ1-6,TGTGCCAGCAGTTATGGCAGGGGGTTTCATTCACCCCTCCACTTT,CASSYGRGFHSPLHF
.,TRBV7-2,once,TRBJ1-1,TGTGCCAGCAGCTTACAGACAGGTATGGGGACTGAAGCTTTCTTT,CASSLQTGMGTEAFF
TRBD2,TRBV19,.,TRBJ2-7,TGTGCCAGTAGGCAGGTGGGAGGGCCGGGGGAGCAGTACTTC,CASRQVGGPGEQYF
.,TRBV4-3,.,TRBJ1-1,TGCGCCAGCAGCCAAGGATGGGGGGGGCTAAGGAACACTGAAGCTTTCTTT,CASSQGWGGLRNTEAFF
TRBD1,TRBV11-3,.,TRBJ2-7,TGTGCCAGCAGCTATCAAAGGACAGGGGACTACGAGCAGTACTTC,CASSYQRTGDYEQYF
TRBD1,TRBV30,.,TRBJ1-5,TGTGCCTGGAGTACGGACAGGGGGCAGCCCCAGCATTTT,CAWSTDRGQPQHF
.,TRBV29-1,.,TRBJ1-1,TGCAGCGGTTGGGCCAGTCCACCTTCTAACACTGAAGCTTTCTTT,CSGWASPPSNTEAFF
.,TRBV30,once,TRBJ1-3,TGTGCTTACCAAAACAGGGCTTCTGGAAACACCATATATTTT,CAYQNRASGNTIYF
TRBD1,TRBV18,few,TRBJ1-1,TGTGCCAGCTCATCCGGACAGGGAGTCACTGAAGCTTTCTTT,CASSSGQGVTEAFF
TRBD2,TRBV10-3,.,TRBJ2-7,TGTGCCATGGCACCGGGACTAGCGGGCACCTACGAGCAGTACTTC,CAMAPGLAGTYEQYF
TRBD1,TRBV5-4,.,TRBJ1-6,TGTGCCAGCCACAGGACAGGGCCCAATTCACCCCTCCACTTT,CASHRTGPNSPLHF
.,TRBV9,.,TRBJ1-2,TGTGCCAGCAGCGTAGGGGTTCAGGTAAACTATGGCTACACCTTC,CASSVGVQVNYGYTF
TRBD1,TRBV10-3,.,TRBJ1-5,TGTGCCGTACAGGGGGTGGGCAATCAGCCCCAGCATTTT,CAVQGVGNQPQHF
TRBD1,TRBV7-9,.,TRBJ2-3,TGTGCCAGCAGCTTCGGGACAGGGAACACAGATACGCAGTATTTT,CASSFGTGNTDTQYF
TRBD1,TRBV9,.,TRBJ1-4,TGTGCCAGCAGCGCCCGACAGGGCATTAATGAAAAACTGTTTTTT,CASSARQGINEKLFF
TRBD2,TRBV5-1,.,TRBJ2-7,TGCGCCAGCAGCCGTTCCATAGCGGGAGCCTCGACTTCCTACGAGCAGTACTTC,CASSRSIAGASTSYEQYF
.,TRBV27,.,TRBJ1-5,TGTGCCAGCAGTTTACACCCCCTCCCGGGACAACAACCCAGAACCCATCAGCCCCAGCATTTT,CASSLHPLPGQQPRTHQPQHF
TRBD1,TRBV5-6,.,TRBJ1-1,TGTGCCAGCAGCCCGGACAGGACTAACACTGAAGCTTTCTTT,CASSPDRTNTEAFF
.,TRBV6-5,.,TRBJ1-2,TGTGCCAGCAGCTCGAGATATGGCTACACCTTC,CASSSRYGYTF
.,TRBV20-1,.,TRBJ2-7,TGCAGTGCTAGTTTTGACGGGGTAACCTACGAGCAGTACTTC,CSASFDGVTYEQYF
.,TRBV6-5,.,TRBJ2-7,TGTGCCAGCAGTCGCGGGAAAGCCTACGAGCAGTACTTC,CASSRGKAYEQYF
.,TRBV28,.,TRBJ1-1,TGTGCCAGCAGGAAGACAGGGAACACTGAAGCTTTCTTT,CASRKTGNTEAFF